This T cell receptor beta chain was recovered during a study of cytomegalovirus exposure and HLA in healthy donors. On this clone: Its target is not known.

The PCR used 60 Vbeta and 13 Jbeta primers. The method was immunoSEQ multiplex PCR; TCRdb's version includes in-frame clones alone and lacks a portion of them. Of 150,000 or so clones listed, roughly four fifths are singletons. Whole-study findings and limits: Under in vitro conditions, a few CMV-associated chains were confirmed as specific for CMV antigens.

The germline V gene encodes CDR1 SGDLS and CDR2 YYNGEE. This CDR3 has 15 residues. V lost 4 bases and J lost 5; bases outside the gene matches: 8. This clonotype was sampled from a man aged 50 to 59 in good health and CMV-seropositive. The chain joins TRBV9 to TRBJ1-5, with TRBD1 matching over 8 bases. The specimen sequenced was PBMCs. CDR3 sequence reads: CASSKTGVIDQPQHF. The CDR3 bases are TGTGCCAGCAGCAAGACAGGGGTGATCGATCAGCCCCAGCATTTT.